This T cell receptor beta chain originates from a study of blood T cell repertoires in COVID-19. Across the study: Sources were T cells, B-cell-depleted T cells, or PBMCs; the material itself was cDNA or gDNA.

How the authors handled the data: Cell counts per sample came from amplifying reference gene primers. Sequencing was performed with immunoSEQ multiplex PCR; in TCRdb, only in-frame clones are kept and a portion is missing. V and J calls and clone size follow that table, whereas D and trimming were derived from the DNA. The sample carries 200,000 to 250,000 clones, 83% recorded once. Trimming at V came to 0 bases and at J to 4 bases, leaving 6 bases not matched to a gene. The CDR3 is 17 residues long. The germline gives CDR1 SGDLS, CDR2 YYNGEE. Enrolled during active infection, Seattle patients were then followed longitudinally.

The specimen was peripheral blood. The TCR was taken from a woman between 25 and 40 years old with COVID-19, enrolled during active disease. The chain links TRBV9 to TRBJ2-2; 10 nucleotides line up with TRBD1. This CDR3 is CASSVGDRTGGTGELFF. CDR3 bases: TGTGCCAGCAGCGTAGGGGACAGGACAGGGGGCACCGGGGAGCTGTTTTTT. Supplemented by reference TRBV9 and TRBJ2-2, the full variable domain reads DSGVTQTPKHLITATGQRVTLRCSPRSGDLSVYWYQQSLDQGLQFLIQYYNGEERAKGNILERFSAQQFPDLHSELNLSSLELGDSALYFCASSVGDRTGGTGELFFGEGSRLTVL.